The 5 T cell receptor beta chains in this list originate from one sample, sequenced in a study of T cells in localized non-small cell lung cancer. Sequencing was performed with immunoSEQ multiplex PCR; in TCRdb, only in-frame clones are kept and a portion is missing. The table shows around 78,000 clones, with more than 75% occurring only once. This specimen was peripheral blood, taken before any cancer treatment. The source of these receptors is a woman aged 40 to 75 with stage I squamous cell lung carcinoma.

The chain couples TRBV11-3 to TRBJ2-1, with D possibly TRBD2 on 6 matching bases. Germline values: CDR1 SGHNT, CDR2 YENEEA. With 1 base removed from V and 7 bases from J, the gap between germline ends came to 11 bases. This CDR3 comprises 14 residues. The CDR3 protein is CASSLAPSVNEQFF. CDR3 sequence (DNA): TGTGCCAGCAGCTTAGCCCCTAGCGTGAATGAGCAGTTCTTC.

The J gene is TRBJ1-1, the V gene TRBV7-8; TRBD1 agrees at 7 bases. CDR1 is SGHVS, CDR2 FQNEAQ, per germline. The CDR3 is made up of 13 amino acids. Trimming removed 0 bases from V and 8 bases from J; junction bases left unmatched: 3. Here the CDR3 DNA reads TGTGCCAGCAGCTTAGCGGACAGGAACGAAGCTTTCTTT. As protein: CASSLADRNEAFF.

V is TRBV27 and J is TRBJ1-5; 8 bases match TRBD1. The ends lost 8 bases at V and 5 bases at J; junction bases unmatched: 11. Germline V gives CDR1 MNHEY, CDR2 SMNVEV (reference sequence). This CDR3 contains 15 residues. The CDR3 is CASGTRQGSYQPQHF. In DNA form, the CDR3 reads TGTGCCAGCGGCACGAGACAGGGGAGTTATCAGCCCCAGCATTTT.

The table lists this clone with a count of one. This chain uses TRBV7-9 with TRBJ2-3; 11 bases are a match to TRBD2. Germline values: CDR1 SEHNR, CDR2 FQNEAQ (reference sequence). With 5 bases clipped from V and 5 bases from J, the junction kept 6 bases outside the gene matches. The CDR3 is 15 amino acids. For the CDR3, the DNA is TGTGCCAGCAGCCTTAGCGGGGGGGCCATAGATACGCAGTATTTT. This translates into CASSLSGGAIDTQYF.

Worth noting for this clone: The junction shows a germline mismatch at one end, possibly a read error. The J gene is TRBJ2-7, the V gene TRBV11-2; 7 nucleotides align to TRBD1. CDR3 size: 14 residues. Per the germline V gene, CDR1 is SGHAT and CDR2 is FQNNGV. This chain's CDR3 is CASSLTGTAYEQYF. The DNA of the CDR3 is TGCGCCAGCAGCCTAACCGGGACAGCCTACGAGCAGTACTTC.